These 11 T cell receptor beta chains were all obtained from the same sample, sequenced in a study of cytomegalovirus exposure and HLA in healthy donors. PCR amplification relied on 60 Vbeta primers (plus 13 Jbeta primers). The repertoire was sequenced with immunoSEQ multiplex PCR; TCRdb's copy has only in-frame clones and lacks some. The sample holds under 150,000 clones, roughly four fifths seen once. The sequencing input was PBMCs. The receptors originated from a male donor in good health and CMV-seropositive.

About this clone itself: At one boundary the junction diverges from the germline segment, which might be a read error. Within the sample, other DNA sequences also encode this same CDR3. The J gene is TRBJ1-5, the V gene TRBV19, with D possibly being TRBD1 (5 bases). The CDR3 covers 14 residues. Germline V gives CDR1 LNHDA, CDR2 SQIVND (reference sequence). CDR3 sequence: CASSIGAGYQPQHF. For the CDR3, the DNA is TGTGCCAGTAGTATAGGGGCAGGGTACCAGCCTCAGCATTTT.

The chain has TRBV28 and TRBJ1-2; a possible D gene is TRBD1 (6 bases). The CDR3 is 14 amino acids. CDR1 is MDHEN and CDR2 is SYDVKM in the germline V gene. V was pared by 1 base and J by 5 bases, with 11 bases between. This CDR3 reads CASSLLGGAYGYTF. CDR3 sequence (DNA): TGTGCCAGCAGTTTATTAGGGGGGGCTTATGGCTACACCTTC.

This chain connects TRBV10-1 to TRBJ2-1; 14 nucleotides align to TRBD2. Per the germline V gene, CDR1 is WNHNN and CDR2 is SYGVQD (reference sequence). CDR3 length: 15 residues. J gave up 8 bases and V 11 bases, and 11 bases lay outside the gene matches. The CDR3: CAPAPPGLAGDEQFF. For the CDR3, the DNA is TGCGCCCCAGCACCCCCGGGACTAGCGGGAGATGAGCAGTTCTTC.

This chain uses TRBV11-3 with TRBJ2-3; TRBD2 matches at 9 bases. The J segment lost 3 bases and the V segment lost 3 bases, leaving 7 bases of the junction unmatched. CDR1 and CDR2 from the germline V gene are SGHNT and YENEEA. CDR3 length equals 16 residues. CDR3 in amino acids: CASSLVGREGTDTQYF. CDR3 nucleotide sequence: TGTGCCAGCAGCTTGGTCGGGCGGGAGGGGACAGATACGCAGTATTTT.

J is TRBJ1-2 and V is TRBV6-1; the match to TRBD1 covers 10 bases. This CDR3 has 17 residues. V lost 3 bases to trimming and J lost 8 bases; unmatched junction nucleotides: 15. Germline V CDR1 and CDR2: MNHNS, SASEGT. Written as DNA, the CDR3 is TGTGCCAGCAGTGAGGGGATGGGGACAGGGGCGCCTTGGGGCTACACCTTC. It specifies CASSEGMGTGAPWGYTF.

The chain couples TRBV6-5 to TRBJ2-7; TRBD2 aligns across 7 bases. The CDR3 runs to 13 residues. Germline assignment: CDR1 MNHEY and CDR2 SVGAGI. The J segment lost 2 bases and the V segment lost 5 bases, leaving 3 bases of the junction unmatched. As DNA, the CDR3 is TGTGCCAGCAGTCGGGAGGCGGCCTACGAGCAGTACTTC. Translation gives CASSREAAYEQYF.

This clone has only a few counts. The genes are TRBV5-4 and TRBJ1-1; D unresolved. Germline CDR1 SGHNT, CDR2 YYREEE (reference sequence). This CDR3 has 15 amino acids. The V end was cut by 1 base, the J end by 1 base, with 11 bases between. CDR3 nucleotides: TGTGCCAGCAGCTTGTTCCCCGCAGAGAACACTGAAGCTTTCTTT. Translation: CASSLFPAENTEAFF.

The CDR3, as DNA: TGTGCCACCAGCAGAGGGGGGGTATACCAAGAGACCCAGTACTTC. Translating it yields CATSRGGVYQETQYF. The chain carries TRBV15 and TRBJ2-5; D may be TRBD2 (6 bases). CDR1 and CDR2 (germline): LNHNV, YYDKDF (reference sequence). CDR3 length: 15 amino acids. V lost 1 base to trimming and J lost 0 bases, with 9 bases between them.

The chain has TRBV29-1 and TRBJ2-3; tentative D call: TRBD2 (6 bases). The CDR3 runs 17 residues. Trimming removed 1 base from V and 4 bases from J, with 21 bases in between. CDR1 is SQVTM and CDR2 is ANQGSEA in the germline V gene. The DNA of the CDR3 is TGCAGCGTTGAAGCTCCAACGGGAGTGTCGTTTGCAGATACGCAGTATTTT. This sequence encodes CSVEAPTGVSFADTQYF.

This rearrangement joins TRBV18 to TRBJ2-7, with D perhaps TRBD2 (6 bases). With 3 bases removed from V and 0 bases from J, the gap between germline ends came to 24 bases. The CDR3 spans 19 residues. Germline loops: CDR1 KGHSH, CDR2 LQKENI. For the CDR3, the DNA is TGTGCCAGCTCACCGTTGCATCATTTCGGGGACTCGGACTCCTACGAGCAGTACTTC. Its protein is CASSPLHHFGDSDSYEQYF.

The V and J genes are TRBV19 and TRBJ2-5, with TRBD1 identical over 7 bases. The germline V gene encodes CDR1 LNHDA and CDR2 SQIVND (reference sequence). This CDR3 region has 15 residues. The trim removed 1 base at V and 4 bases at J, leaving 6 bases unmatched. The CDR3 region is CASSIGTTGRETQYF. In nucleotides, the CDR3 is TGTGCCAGTAGTATAGGAACGACAGGGCGAGAGACCCAGTACTTC.